The clone carrying this T cell receptor (beta chain) was seen only once. The PCR ran on 60 Vbeta and 13 Jbeta primers. Clones were read by immunoSEQ multiplex PCR, and TCRdb kept only the in-frame ones, dropping some. The table shows about 190,000 clones, with about four fifths occurring only once. This sample stems from a study of cytomegalovirus exposure and HLA in healthy donors. Sequencing was carried out using PBMCs. This sequence was found in a woman in her 30s in good health and CMV-seropositive.

CDR3 sequence: CASSMTDSLSRAQYF. The CDR3 DNA follows: TGTGCCAGCAGTATGACAGACAGCCTGTCTAGGGCCCAGTACTTC. The chain carries TRBV6-1 and TRBJ2-5; tentatively, D is TRBD1 (5 bases). CDR3 size: 15 residues. With 5 bases removed from V and 9 bases from J, the gap between germline ends came to 22 bases. CDR1 is MNHNS and CDR2 is SASEGT in the germline V gene.